A single sample gave rise to the 9 T cell receptor beta chains below, sequenced in a study of blood T cell repertoires in COVID-19 (dated by TCRdb to 2019 to 2021). Library creation used the immunoSEQ multiplex PCR assay. TCRdb stores this immuneACCESS table with in-frame sequences only. Part of the clones is absent; in the studies checked, under half of the shortfall reflects unresolved V genes, and no reason is known for the rest. Counted in this sample were 60,000 or so clones; approximately 80% of them appeared once. Around 3.5% of the sample is in the top ten clones. Specimen: peripheral blood. Receptor source: a man between 60 and 75 years old with acute or convalescent COVID-19.

The V and J genes are TRBV6-5 and TRBJ1-2, with D perhaps matching TRBD1 (6 bases). Trimming stripped 0 bases from V and 2 bases from J, with 10 bases between. Per germline, CDR1 MNHEY and CDR2 SVGAGI. This CDR3 contains 15 residues. CDR3 nucleotides: TGTGCCAGCAGTTACTCGCAGGGGACAAACTATGGCTACACCTTC. It specifies CASSYSQGTNYGYTF.

V and J are TRBV11-2 and TRBJ2-7, with unresolved D. The germline V and J ends were trimmed by 5 bases and 4 bases, with 6 bases remaining between them. CDR3 length: 11 residues. The germline gives CDR1 SGHAT, CDR2 FQNNGV. The CDR3 sequence: CASSLEYEQYF. The CDR3 nucleotides are TGTGCCAGCAGCCTGGAGTACGAGCAGTACTTC.

This clone was seen just once. The chain joins TRBV6-5 to TRBJ1-5; no clear D. Looked up from germline, CDR1 is MNHEY and CDR2 is SVGAGI. The V gene lost 6 bases and the J gene lost 2 bases, with 11 bases spanning the gap. CDR3 size: 14 residues. The CDR3 sequence is CASRIMEGNQPQHF. The DNA of the CDR3 is TGTGCCAGCAGAATCATGGAGGGCAATCAGCCCCAGCATTTT.

The chain links TRBV6-4 to TRBJ1-6; 7 bases line up with TRBD1. CDR3 length: 14 residues. CDR1 MRHNA and CDR2 SNTAGT come from the germline V gene. Germline trimming cut 0 bases from V and 9 bases from J; bases unmatched to any gene: 2. This CDR3 is CASSDSDRVSPLHF. The CDR3 region has the DNA TGTGCCAGCAGTGACTCCGACAGGGTTTCACCCCTCCACTTT.

The chain is built from TRBV30 and TRBJ1-1; 7 positions agree with TRBD1. Germline V CDR1 and CDR2: GTSNPN, SVGIG (reference sequence). V shed 3 bases, J shed 0 bases, and the junction held 10 bases outside the gene matches. The CDR3 spans 16 residues. CDR3 sequence reads: CAWRGTVGHLNTEAFF. CDR3 nucleotide sequence: TGTGCCTGGAGGGGGACAGTTGGGCACCTGAACACTGAAGCTTTCTTT.

This rearrangement joins TRBV10-3 to TRBJ2-3; the match to TRBD2 covers 13 bases. V was clipped by 7 bases and J by 2 bases; unmatched bases: 3. CDR1 is ENHRY and CDR2 is SYGVKD in the germline V gene. The CDR3 is 15 amino acids. The CDR3 bases are TGTGCCATCAACGGACTAGCGGGGGCCACAGATACGCAGTATTTT. As protein: CAINGLAGATDTQYF.

This clone came up once. The chain is built from TRBV7-3 and TRBJ1-1; 7 nucleotides align to TRBD1. Trimming cost V 5 bases and J 0 bases; bases outside gene matches: 12. The germline gives CDR1 SGHTA, CDR2 FQGTGA. The CDR3 totals 17 residues. CDR3 DNA sequence: TGTGCCAGCAGCCCAGGGGGGACCGATGCTCTGAACACTGAAGCTTTCTTT. It specifies CASSPGGTDALNTEAFF.

This chain uses TRBV5-6 with TRBJ2-4; perhaps TRBD1 as D (6 bases). The CDR3 extends over 18 amino acids. CDR1 and CDR2 from the germline V gene are SGHDT and YYEEEE. Trimming removed 0 bases from V and 0 bases from J, with 16 bases in between. The CDR3 loop is CASSLAGQRTLAKNIQYF. DNA of the CDR3: TGTGCCAGCAGCTTGGCCGGACAGCGCACTTTAGCCAAAAACATTCAGTACTTC.

The V gene is TRBV6-4, the J gene TRBJ2-1, with D hard to call. The germline V and J ends were trimmed by 6 bases and 0 bases, with 12 bases remaining between them. CDR1 and CDR2 from the germline V gene are MRHNA and SNTAGT. The CDR3 spans 15 residues. Here the CDR3 DNA reads TGTGCCAGCAGGGCATGGGCAAACTCCTACAATGAGCAGTTCTTC. It specifies CASRAWANSYNEQFF.